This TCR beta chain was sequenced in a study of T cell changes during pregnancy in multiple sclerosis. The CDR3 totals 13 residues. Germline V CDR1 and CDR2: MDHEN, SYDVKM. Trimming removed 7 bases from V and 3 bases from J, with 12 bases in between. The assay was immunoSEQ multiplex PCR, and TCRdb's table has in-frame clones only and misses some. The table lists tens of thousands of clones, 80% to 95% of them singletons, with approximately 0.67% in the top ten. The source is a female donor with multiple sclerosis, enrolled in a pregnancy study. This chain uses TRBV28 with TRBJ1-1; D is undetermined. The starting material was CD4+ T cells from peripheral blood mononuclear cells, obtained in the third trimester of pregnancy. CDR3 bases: TGTGCCAGCACTTCTTACAGATACACTGAAGCTTTCTTT. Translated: CASTSYRYTEAFF.